A single sample gave rise to the 28 T cell receptor beta chains below, sequenced in a study of CD8 T cells in Susac syndrome. With random hexamers, roughly 0.45 to 1 ug RNA was reverse transcribed. In TCRdb, the immunoSEQ multiplex PCR reads were re-called with MiXCR into one record per CDR3 protein. The table has a few hundred thousand distinct CDR3 sequences, over 75% seen once. The material sequenced was CD8+ T cells from PBMCs. These receptor sequences come from a human donor with multiple sclerosis.

V gene TRBV5-1 combines with J gene TRBJ1-2, with D unclear. V gave up 0 bases and J gave up 8 bases, with 20 bases separating them. Looked up from germline, CDR1 is SGHRS and CDR2 is YFSETQ. The CDR3 length is 16 residues. This chain's CDR3 is CASSLAQTISTGGYTF. For the CDR3, the DNA is TGCGCCAGCAGCTTGGCCCAGACAATCTCCACCGGCGGCTACACCTTC.

The chain is built from TRBV7-9 and TRBJ2-1, with 12 bases identical to TRBD2. Trimming cost V 5 bases and J 5 bases; bases outside gene matches: 10. The CDR3 sequence is 17 residues long. Germline-derived CDR1 and CDR2 are SEHNR and FQNEAQ (reference sequence). The CDR3 sequence: CASSPTTSGSFHNEQFF. The CDR3 DNA is TGTGCCAGCAGCCCAACGACTAGCGGGAGTTTCCACAATGAGCAGTTCTTC.

The V and J genes are TRBV7-9 and TRBJ2-7, with TRBD2 matching 10 bases. From germline, CDR1 is SEHNR and CDR2 FQNEAQ (reference sequence). With 5 bases clipped from V and 3 bases from J, the junction kept 13 bases outside the gene matches. CDR3 size: 17 residues. The CDR3, as DNA: TGTGCCAGCAGCACACTCACCTCCGGGACTAGCGTCTACGAGCAGTACTTC. Translated, it gives CASSTLTSGTSVYEQYF.

This chain uses TRBV9 with TRBJ2-7; TRBD2 is a possible D gene (5 bases). Trimming stripped 0 bases from V and 3 bases from J, with 13 bases between. CDR1 is SGDLS, CDR2 YYNGEE, per germline. The CDR3 covers 15 residues. CDR3 sequence (DNA): TGTGCCAGCAGCGTAGTACCCGGGAACTTCTACGAGCAGTACTTC. Protein: CASSVVPGNFYEQYF.

J is TRBJ2-1 and V is TRBV20-1; D is unresolved. The CDR3 has 11 amino acids. CDR1 is DFQATT, CDR2 SNEGSKA, per germline (reference sequence). With 1 base removed from V and 10 bases from J, the gap between germline ends came to 8 bases. The CDR3 nucleotides are TGCAGTGCTAGAGTTCCCACAGAGCAGTTCTTC. Its protein is CSARVPTEQFF.

V usage is TRBV30 and J usage is TRBJ2-1, with D unclear. V shed 0 bases and J shed 0 bases, with 9 bases lying between them. The CDR3 sequence is 15 residues long. Germline lookup yields CDR1 GTSNPN and CDR2 SVGIG (reference sequence). This chain's CDR3 is CAWSVLTGSYNEQFF. DNA of the CDR3: TGTGCCTGGAGTGTACTTACTGGCTCCTACAATGAGCAGTTCTTC.

A single count supports this clonotype. This sequence joins TRBV7-9 and TRBJ2-5, with D uncertain. The CDR3 runs to 15 residues. With 6 bases removed from V and 0 bases from J, the gap between germline ends came to 14 bases. Germline V gene data show CDR1 as SEHNR and CDR2 as FQNEAQ (reference sequence). The CDR3 region has the DNA TGTGCCAGCAGATCAGAGACACGGTACCAAGAGACCCAGTACTTC. As protein: CASRSETRYQETQYF.

In DNA form, the CDR3 reads TGTGCCAGCAGCTTAGGTGAGGCACAGGGGGCGAAGAATGAGCAGTTCTTC. It translates to CASSLGEAQGAKNEQFF. The rearrangement joins TRBV5-4 to TRBJ2-1; 9 bases are a match to TRBD1. Germline CDR1 is SGHNT and CDR2 is YYREEE (reference sequence). The J segment lost 7 bases and the V segment lost 2 bases, leaving 13 bases of the junction unmatched. The CDR3 is made up of 17 amino acids.

The chain joins TRBV7-9 to TRBJ2-5, with 10 bases fitting TRBD2. CDR1 is SEHNR, CDR2 FQNEAQ, per germline (reference sequence). V gave up 5 bases and J gave up 2 bases; unmatched junction bases: 8. The CDR3 consists of 16 residues. CDR3 bases: TGTGCCAGCAGCCTAGAAGGGACTAGCGTTCAAGAGACCCAGTACTTC. This sequence encodes CASSLEGTSVQETQYF.

V is TRBV27 and J is TRBJ2-3, with TRBD2 identical over 9 bases. Trimming at V came to 2 bases and at J to 2 bases, leaving 5 bases not matched to a gene. The CDR3 spans 16 residues. Germline values: CDR1 MNHEY, CDR2 SMNVEV (reference sequence). The CDR3 DNA reads TGTGCCAGCAGTTTAGTAGCGGGAGCCCTCACAGATACGCAGTATTTT. It yields the protein CASSLVAGALTDTQYF.

The DNA for the CDR3 is TGTGCCAGTATCGCCCCAGGGGGGGCCGGGGAGCTGTTTTTT. Its protein product is CASIAPGGAGELFF. The chain links TRBV19 to TRBJ2-2; D may be TRBD1 or TRBD2 (7 bases each). V dropped 7 bases and J dropped 6 bases, with 15 bases sitting between them. CDR3 length equals 14 residues. Per the germline V gene, CDR1 is LNHDA and CDR2 is SQIVND (reference sequence).

CDR3 DNA: TGTGCCAGCAGCCCAGGAGGGGGACAGAGAGTCTATGGCTACACCTTC. This codes for CASSPGGGQRVYGYTF. The V call is TRBV13, the J call TRBJ1-2; 7 bases fit TRBD1. V shed 5 bases, J shed 4 bases, and the junction held 13 bases outside the gene matches. The CDR3 extends over 16 amino acids. Germline V lookup: CDR1 PRHDT, CDR2 FYEKMQ (reference sequence).

The sample holds one count of this clonotype. The V call is TRBV7-9, the J call TRBJ2-1; perhaps TRBD2 as D (6 bases). Germline-derived CDR1 and CDR2 are SEHNR and FQNEAQ (reference sequence). V was pared by 5 bases and J by 0 bases, with 14 bases between. This CDR3 has 16 residues. CDR3 sequence (DNA): TGTGCCAGCAGCCCTAGGAGAGCGGGCTCCTACAATGAGCAGTTCTTC. This translates into CASSPRRAGSYNEQFF.

This chain uses TRBV4-2 with TRBJ1-1; D is uncertain. V lost 0 bases to trimming and J lost 4 bases, with 15 bases between them. CDR1 is LGHNA, CDR2 YNFKEQ, per germline. The CDR3 length is 16 residues. CDR3 in DNA: TGTGCCAGCAGCCAAGATAGATCCGCTTTCGGCACTGAAGCTTTCTTT. This translates into CASSQDRSAFGTEAFF.

The chain has TRBV19 and TRBJ1-5; 9 bases are a match to TRBD1. The V gene's germline CDR1 is LNHDA and CDR2 SQIVND (reference sequence). CDR3 size: 15 residues. J lost 5 bases, V lost 5 bases, and 7 bases had no gene match. CDR3 nucleotide sequence: TGTGCCAGTAGTGTAACAGGGGGCTCCTATCAGCCCCAGCATTTT. This codes for CASSVTGGSYQPQHF.

V usage is TRBV2 and J usage is TRBJ2-1; D might be TRBD1 (6 bases). Germline CDR1 reads SNHLY; CDR2 reads FYNNEI. Between the trimmed V and J ends, which lost 4 bases and 2 bases, there was a span of 9 bases. CDR3 size: 14 residues. CDR3 DNA sequence: TGTGCCAGCAGTGGGGGGCTGGCCTACAATGAGCAGTTCTTC. Amino acid sequence: CASSGGLAYNEQFF.

The V call is TRBV4-1, the J call TRBJ2-7; D unresolved. The CDR3 has 12 residues. V lost 1 base and J lost 6, with 7 bases in between. Germline V CDR1 and CDR2: MGHRA, YSYEKL. CDR3 DNA: TGCGCCAGCAGCCAAGTGGGTTCCGAGCAGTACTTC. It specifies CASSQVGSEQYF.

The chain has TRBV25-1 and TRBJ2-7; D is undetermined. V lost 0 bases and J 8 bases, leaving 14 bases between the germline ends. Germline V CDR1 and CDR2: MGHDK, SYGVNS. The CDR3 totals 14 residues. CDR3 protein: CASSEYLGLGQQYF. The CDR3 DNA reads as TGTGCCAGCAGTGAATATCTGGGTCTCGGTCAGCAGTACTTC.

V gene TRBV7-2 combines with J gene TRBJ1-3; no firm D call. V was trimmed by 1 base and J by 0 bases, leaving 13 bases between them. CDR1 is SGHTA and CDR2 is FQGNSA in the germline V gene. The CDR3 spans 17 residues. CDR3 protein: CASSLVPGFVSGNTIYF. As DNA, the CDR3 is TGTGCCAGCAGCTTAGTACCCGGGTTCGTCTCTGGAAACACCATATATTTT.

The chain has TRBV6-2 or TRBV6-3 and TRBJ1-1; weak D call: TRBD1 (5 bases). The ends were cut back, 2 bases at V and 1 base at J, with 14 bases in the middle. The CDR3 runs 16 residues. CDR1 and CDR2 from the germline V gene are MNHEY and SVGEGT. Here the CDR3 reads CASSYTLTGTNTEAFF. In DNA form, the CDR3 reads TGTGCCAGCAGTTACACCCTTACCGGGACGAACACTGAAGCTTTCTTT.

V usage is TRBV27 and J usage is TRBJ2-3, with 9 bases aligning to TRBD2. The CDR3 spans 18 residues. Germline CDR1 reads MNHEY; CDR2 reads SMNVEV (reference sequence). J gave up 0 bases and V 3 bases, and 10 bases lay outside the gene matches. The CDR3 DNA sequence: TGTGCCAGCAGTTTTCTGTCTAGCGGGACCCCTAGCACAGATACGCAGTATTTT. This encodes CASSFLSSGTPSTDTQYF.

V is TRBV6-1 and J is TRBJ2-5; 10 nucleotides align to TRBD1. Germline CDR1 reads MNHNS; CDR2 reads SASEGT. V was clipped by 6 bases and J by 4 bases; unmatched bases: 11. This CDR3 comprises 16 residues. The CDR3 DNA sequence: TGTGCCAGCAGCCCCATTGGGACAGGGGAGGGAGAGACCCAGTACTTC. It codes for CASSPIGTGEGETQYF.

The CDR3 reads CASTVAGGLGETQYF. The CDR3 DNA reads as TGTGCCTCCACCGTAGCGGGAGGCCTCGGGGAGACCCAGTACTTC. This chain uses TRBV30 with TRBJ2-5; 10 bases are a match to TRBD2. Germline V gene sequence: CDR1 GTSNPN, CDR2 SVGIG (reference sequence). Germline trimming cut 7 bases from V and 5 bases from J; bases unmatched to any gene: 13. This CDR3 contains 15 residues.

V and J are TRBV19 and TRBJ2-3; the match to TRBD2 covers 7 bases. From germline, CDR1 is LNHDA and CDR2 SQIVND (reference sequence). Trimming cost V 3 bases and J 2 bases; bases outside gene matches: 5. The CDR3 has 15 amino acids. This CDR3 is CASSMLLAVTDTQYF. CDR3 nucleotide sequence: TGTGCCAGTAGTATGCTGCTAGCGGTCACAGATACGCAGTATTTT. Supplemented by reference TRBV19 and TRBJ2-3, the full variable domain reads DGGITQSPKYLFRKEGQNVTLSCEQNLNHDAMYWYRQDPGQGLRLIYYSQIVNDFQKGDIAEGYSVSREKKESFPLTVTSAQKNPTAFYLCASSMLLAVTDTQYFGPGTRLTVL.

The chain is built from TRBV12-3 or TRBV12-4 and TRBJ2-6; D remains ambiguous. The CDR3 sequence is 15 residues long. V was pared by 3 bases and J by 4 bases, with 10 bases between. The CDR3 here is CASSFNTWGANVLTF. The CDR3 DNA reads TGTGCCAGCAGTTTCAACACGTGGGGGGCCAACGTCCTGACTTTC.

The chain joins TRBV6-5 to TRBJ2-7; 8 bases match TRBD2. The trim removed 2 bases at V and 3 bases at J, leaving 15 bases unmatched. Germline V CDR1 and CDR2: MNHEY, SVGAGI. The CDR3 covers 18 residues. The CDR3 region has the DNA TGTGCCAGCAGTTACAGTCCCCCCCCGGGAGGGCCACTCTACGAGCAGTACTTC. This codes for CASSYSPPPGGPLYEQYF.

The chain is built from TRBV2 and TRBJ1-4; 7 bases match TRBD1. This CDR3 region has 18 residues. J was trimmed by 3 bases and V by 5 bases; bases with no gene match: 15. Germline V gene data show CDR1 as SNHLY and CDR2 as FYNNEI. The CDR3 sequence: CASSRGTVFIAANEKLFF. The DNA for the CDR3 is TGTGCCAGCAGTCGCGGGACAGTGTTCATCGCGGCTAATGAAAAACTGTTTTTT.

This clonotype was counted between two and nine times. The rearrangement joins TRBV7-2 to TRBJ2-5, with a possible D match to TRBD2 (6 bases). The CDR3 has 13 amino acids. Trimming cost V 5 bases and J 5 bases, with 12 bases left between them. Germline V lookup: CDR1 SGHTA, CDR2 FQGNSA. CDR3 coding DNA: TGTGCCAGCAGCCTAAGACTAGTTGAGACCCAGTACTTC. Translating it yields CASSLRLVETQYF.